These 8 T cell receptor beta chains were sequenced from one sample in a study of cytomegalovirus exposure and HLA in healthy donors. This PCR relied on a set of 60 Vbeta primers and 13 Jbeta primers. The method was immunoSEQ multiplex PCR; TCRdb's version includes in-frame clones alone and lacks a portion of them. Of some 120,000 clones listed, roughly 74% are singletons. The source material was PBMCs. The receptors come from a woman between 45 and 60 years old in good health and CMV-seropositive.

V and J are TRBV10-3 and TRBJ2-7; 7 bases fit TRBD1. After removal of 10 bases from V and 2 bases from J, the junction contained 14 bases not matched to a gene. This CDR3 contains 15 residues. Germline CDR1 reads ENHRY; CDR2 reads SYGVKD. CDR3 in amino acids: CATLAPGTAPYEQYF. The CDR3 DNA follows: TGTGCCACTCTTGCCCCCGGGACAGCCCCCTACGAGCAGTACTTC.

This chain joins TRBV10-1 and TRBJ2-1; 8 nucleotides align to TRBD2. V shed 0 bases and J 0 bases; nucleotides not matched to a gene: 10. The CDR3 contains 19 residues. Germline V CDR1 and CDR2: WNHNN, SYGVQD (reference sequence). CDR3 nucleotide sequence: TGCGCCAGCAGTGAGTCCGTAATTCAGCGGGGGAGCTCCTACAATGAGCAGTTCTTC. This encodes CASSESVIQRGSSYNEQFF.

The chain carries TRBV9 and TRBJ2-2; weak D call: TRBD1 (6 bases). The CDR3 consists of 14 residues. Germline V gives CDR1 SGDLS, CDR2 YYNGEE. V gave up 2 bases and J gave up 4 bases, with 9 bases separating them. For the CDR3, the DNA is TGTGCCAGCAGCGTGGCCAGGGGCACCGGGGAGCTGTTTTTT. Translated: CASSVARGTGELFF.

CDR3 DNA sequence: TGTGCCAGCCACGGGCCCCCCGGGACAGGTCTTCTCGAGCAGTACTTC. Its translation: CASHGPPGTGLLEQYF. The chain employs TRBV5-4 and TRBJ2-7; 8 bases align to TRBD1. Germline trimming cut 7 bases from V and 6 bases from J; bases unmatched to any gene: 18. Looked up from germline, CDR1 is SGHNT and CDR2 is YYREEE (reference sequence). The CDR3 sequence is 16 residues long.

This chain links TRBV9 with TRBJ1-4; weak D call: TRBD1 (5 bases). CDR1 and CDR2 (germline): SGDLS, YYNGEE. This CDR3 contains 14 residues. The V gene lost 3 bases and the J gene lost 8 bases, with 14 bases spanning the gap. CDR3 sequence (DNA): TGTGCCAGCAGCGGGGGATCCACAGGAGAAAAACTGTTTTTT. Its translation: CASSGGSTGEKLFF.

The CDR3 nucleotides read TGCGCCAGCAGCTTATTACCGGGTCCTTGGGTCAATGAGCAGTTCTTC. It is translated as CASSLLPGPWVNEQFF. The rearrangement joins TRBV5-1 to TRBJ2-1; no definite D call. The V and J ends lost 2 bases and 6 bases respectively, with 18 bases between them. Per the germline V gene, CDR1 is SGHRS and CDR2 is YFSETQ. This CDR3 is 16 amino acids long.

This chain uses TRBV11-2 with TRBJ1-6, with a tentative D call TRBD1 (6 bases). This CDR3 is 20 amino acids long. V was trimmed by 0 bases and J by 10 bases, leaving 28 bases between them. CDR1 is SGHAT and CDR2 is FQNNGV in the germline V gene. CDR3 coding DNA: TGTGCCAGCAGCTTAGAAGTAGCGGGAGCAGGGGCGCCCGTGGGGTCACCCCTCCACTTT. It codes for CASSLEVAGAGAPVGSPLHF.

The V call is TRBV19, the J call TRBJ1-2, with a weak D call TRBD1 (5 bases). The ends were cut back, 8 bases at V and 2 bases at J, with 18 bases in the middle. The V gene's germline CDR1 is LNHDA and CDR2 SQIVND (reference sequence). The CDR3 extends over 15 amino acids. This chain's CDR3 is CASSTRRQTNYGYTF. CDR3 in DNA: TGTGCCAGTTCGACCCGGAGACAGACCAACTATGGCTACACCTTC.